Each of the 19 T cell receptor beta chains below was sequenced from the same sample in a study of identical twins. MiXCR, applied by TCRdb to the 5' RACE reads, yields one record per CDR3 protein. The table shows more than 200,000 distinct CDR3 sequences, with over 13% occurring only once. The specimen was memory (CD45RO+) T cells sorted from blood. All receptors come from a woman aged 18-29 years in good health.

The rearrangement uses TRBV23-1 and TRBJ2-1; D not certain. TRBV23-1 has ORF status, its function being uncertain. Trimming removed 8 bases from V and 3 bases from J, with 14 bases in between. The length of the CDR3 is 14 residues. CDR3 in amino acids: CASGSSGNYNEQFF. The CDR3 DNA follows: TGCGCCAGCGGGTCTAGTGGGAACTACAATGAGCAGTTCTTC.

Many counts were recorded for this clonotype. This chain joins TRBV12-3 or TRBV12-4 and TRBJ1-1; D unclear. This CDR3 is 15 amino acids long. V shed 3 bases and J shed 7 bases, with 18 bases lying between them. The CDR3 bases are TGTGCCAGCAGTTTCGATCGAGGACTAGGGAATGAAGCTTTCTTT. As protein: CASSFDRGLGNEAFF.

V usage is TRBV10-2 and J usage is TRBJ2-7, with 10 nucleotides matching TRBD2. V trimming: 3 bases; J trimming: 5 bases; junction bases outside the gene matches: 10. This CDR3 contains 16 residues. Germline V lookup: CDR1 WSHSY, CDR2 SAAADI. The chain's CDR3 is CASSENVASGRDEQYF. CDR3 DNA: TGCGCCAGCAGTGAAAACGTAGCGAGCGGGAGGGACGAGCAGTACTTC.

This clonotype was observed a few times. This chain connects TRBV6-2 or TRBV6-3 to TRBJ1-1; TRBD1 might be the D (5 bases). The CDR3 loop spans 15 amino acids. From germline, CDR1 is MNHEY and CDR2 SVGEGT. With 6 bases removed from V and 0 bases from J, the gap between germline ends came to 14 bases. CDR3 DNA: TGTGCCAGCAGCCGCAGGGTGCTACTGAACACTGAAGCTTTCTTT. Translated, it gives CASSRRVLLNTEAFF.

This clonotype was counted between two and nine times. V and J are TRBV7-9 and TRBJ2-7; 7 bases fit TRBD1. From germline, CDR1 is SEHNR and CDR2 FQNEAQ (reference sequence). The junction had 10 bases not matched to a gene; V was cut back by 5 bases and J by 3 bases. The CDR3 consists of 15 residues. The CDR3 is CASSDTGTVFYEQYF. CDR3 DNA: TGTGCCAGCAGCGACACCGGGACAGTTTTCTACGAGCAGTACTTC.

Comments on this clonotype: An end of the junction does not agree with germline; a read error may underlie this. The chain is built from TRBV20-1 and TRBJ2-7; possible D gene TRBD2, 6 bases. The CDR3 loop spans 12 amino acids. Germline V gene lookup returns CDR1 DFQATT and CDR2 SNEGSKA (reference sequence). The CDR3 loop reads CSANEPDYGQYF. The CDR3 coding sequence is TGCAGTGCTAACGAACCGGACTACGGGCAGTACTTC.

This clonotype was seen more than once but under ten times. The gene calls are TRBV6-1 and TRBJ2-7, with 8 bases lining up with TRBD2. The V gene's germline CDR1 is MNHNS and CDR2 SASEGT. This CDR3 spans 16 amino acids. The V segment lost 6 bases and the J segment 0 bases; nucleotides outside the gene matches: 10. CDR3 protein: CASSDPREGNSYEQYF. DNA for the CDR3: TGTGCCAGCAGCGACCCTCGGGAGGGCAACTCCTACGAGCAGTACTTC.

The gene calls are TRBV5-1 and TRBJ2-3; D is ambiguous. V dropped 5 bases and J dropped 1 base, with 5 bases sitting between them. CDR1 and CDR2 from the germline V gene are SGHRS and YFSETQ. The CDR3 has 12 residues. In nucleotides, the CDR3 is TGCGCCAGCAGGTATGGCACAGATACGCAGTATTTT. As protein: CASRYGTDTQYF.

This sequence joins TRBV20-1 and TRBJ2-1, with 11 positions matching TRBD2. This CDR3 region has 15 residues. CDR1 DFQATT and CDR2 SNEGSKA come from the germline V gene (reference sequence). Unmatched junction bases numbered 8, after V lost 3 bases and J lost 7 bases. This chain's CDR3 is CSASIAGGPDNEQFF. The CDR3 coding sequence is TGCAGTGCTAGCATAGCGGGAGGGCCGGATAATGAGCAGTTCTTC.

This clonotype was seen a handful of times. The chain has TRBV2 and TRBJ2-4, with TRBD2 matching 8 bases. This CDR3 region has 16 residues. The trim removed 8 bases at V and 8 bases at J, leaving 17 bases unmatched. Germline-derived CDR1 and CDR2 are SNHLY and FYNNEI. CDR3 region: CASGRRTSRVVHIQYF. The CDR3 coding sequence is TGTGCCAGCGGCCGGAGGACTAGCCGAGTTGTGCACATTCAGTACTTC.

The rearrangement joins TRBV5-1 to TRBJ2-5; 12 nucleotides align to TRBD1. The CDR3 is 14 amino acids. The junction had 3 bases not matched to a gene; V was cut back by 4 bases and J by 5 bases. Germline-derived CDR1 and CDR2 are SGHRS and YFSETQ. CDR3 sequence: CASSAGTGGETQYF. The CDR3 coding sequence is TGCGCCAGCAGCGCCGGGACAGGGGGCGAGACCCAGTACTTC.

The chain recombines TRBV5-1 with TRBJ1-5; no definite D call. The length of the CDR3 is 15 residues. CDR1 and CDR2 from the germline V gene are SGHRS and YFSETQ. Trimming shortened V by 2 bases and J by 5 bases, and 14 bases separated the two germline ends. CDR3 sequence: CASSFVPGGDQPQHF. In DNA, the CDR3 is TGCGCCAGCAGCTTTGTCCCAGGAGGAGATCAGCCCCAGCATTTT.

This chain links TRBV5-1 with TRBJ1-1, with a possible D match to TRBD1 (6 bases). V lost 2 bases and J lost 1, with 9 bases in between. In germline, CDR1 is SGHRS, CDR2 YFSETQ. The CDR3 runs to 14 residues. The CDR3 region has the DNA TGCGCCAGCAGCTTCGGACAGACGAACACTGAAGCTTTCTTT. It encodes CASSFGQTNTEAFF. The full variable domain, with the rest looked up from reference TRBV5-1 and TRBJ1-1, is KAGVTQTPRYLIKTRGQQVTLSCSPISGHRSVSWYQQTPGQGLQFLFEYFSETQRNKGNFPGRFSGRQFSNSRSEMNVSTLELGDSALYLCASSFGQTNTEAFFGQGTRLTVV.

This clonotype has just a few counts. This sequence joins TRBV5-1 and TRBJ2-1; 11 bases align to TRBD1. Per germline, CDR1 SGHRS and CDR2 YFSETQ. This CDR3 spans 15 amino acids. Trimming at V came to 4 bases and at J to 6 bases, leaving 6 bases not matched to a gene. The CDR3 sequence: CASSAGQGALNEQFF. The CDR3 DNA reads as TGCGCCAGCAGCGCCGGACAGGGGGCCCTCAATGAGCAGTTCTTC. Based on the CDR3 plus reference TRBV5-1 and TRBJ2-1, the full variable domain is KAGVTQTPRYLIKTRGQQVTLSCSPISGHRSVSWYQQTPGQGLQFLFEYFSETQRNKGNFPGRFSGRQFSNSRSEMNVSTLELGDSALYLCASSAGQGALNEQFFGPGTRLTVL.

This clonotype appeared a few times. The CDR3 bases are TGCAGTGCTAGAGGTACAGGGGGCGTTACTGAAGCTTTCTTT. Its translation is CSARGTGGVTEAFF. The chain employs TRBV20-1 and TRBJ1-1; 9 bases agree with TRBD1. Per the germline V gene, CDR1 is DFQATT and CDR2 is SNEGSKA (reference sequence). The CDR3 consists of 14 residues. The junction had 5 bases not matched to a gene; V was cut back by 1 base and J by 5 bases.

This clonotype was observed many times. This chain uses TRBV7-2 with TRBJ2-4; unclear D gene. V lost 7 bases to trimming and J lost 0 bases, with 10 bases between them. CDR1 and CDR2 (germline): SGHTA, FQGNSA. The CDR3 sequence is 14 residues long. The CDR3 loop is CASTQELAKNIQYF. CDR3 nucleotide sequence: TGTGCCAGCACTCAAGAGCTAGCCAAAAACATTCAGTACTTC.

This chain connects TRBV20-1 to TRBJ2-3; TRBD1 aligns across 9 bases. In germline, CDR1 is DFQATT, CDR2 SNEGSKA (reference sequence). CDR3 length equals 14 residues. V shed 5 bases, J shed 3 bases, and the junction held 6 bases outside the gene matches. The CDR3 protein is CSAVDRGFTDTQYF. CDR3 nucleotides: TGCAGTGCTGTTGACAGGGGGTTTACAGATACGCAGTATTTT.

This clonotype occurred many times. The chain's CDR3 is CAWSWGEGSPLHF. CDR3 sequence (DNA): TGTGCCTGGAGTTGGGGGGAAGGGTCACCCCTCCACTTT. The chain links TRBV30 to TRBJ1-6, with D perhaps TRBD1 (5 bases). CDR3 size: 13 residues. Germline CDR1 reads GTSNPN; CDR2 reads SVGIG (reference sequence). The V end lost 2 bases, the J end lost 10 bases, and 12 bases lay between the germline ends. The full variable domain, in which reference TRBV30 and TRBJ1-6 provide the parts outside the CDR3, is SQTIHQWPATLVQPVGSPLSLECTVEGTSNPNLYWYRQAAGRGLQLLFYSVGIGQISSEVPQNLSASRPQDRQFILSSKKLLLSDSGFYLCAWSWGEGSPLHFGNGTRLTVT.

This clonotype has ten or more counts. The chain recombines TRBV20-1 with TRBJ2-1; 7 nucleotides line up with TRBD2. The junction had 15 bases not matched to a gene; V was cut back by 3 bases and J by 4 bases. The CDR3 has 17 amino acids. Germline CDR1 is DFQATT and CDR2 is SNEGSKA (reference sequence). In DNA form, the CDR3 reads TGCAGTGCTAGGTCACCCGTCGCGCGGGGGTGGTACAATGAGCAGTTCTTC. It specifies CSARSPVARGWYNEQFF.